Included here is one TCR beta chain sequence, with context. Antigen specificity is unknown. The sample comes from a study of cytomegalovirus exposure and HLA in healthy donors. Donors were nominally healthy when sampled, though unrecorded immune exposures were likely. Germline CDR1 is SGHDT and CDR2 is YYEEEE. V was shortened by 0 bases and J by 1 base, with 8 bases between the two germline ends. CDR3 length equals 15 residues. Study-level results: Fewer N-insertions (relative to the approximately 670-donor mean) were reportedly seen in an Asian-associated ancestry cluster in a later analysis. Further analysis, carried out later, found HLA-associated TCR beta chains more clonally expanded than equally common other chains. As a later analysis revealed, the rate of TCR association differed by HLA locus, with DRB1 most and HLA-C fewest.

It was with 60 Vbeta and 13 Jbeta primers that the PCR ran. Profiled with immunoSEQ multiplex PCR; TCRdb holds only in-frame clones, not every one. Of roughly 180,000 clones listed, 70% to 90% are singletons. The chain has TRBV5-6 and TRBJ2-1; D call uncertain. This receptor was obtained from a woman between 18 and 30 years old in good health and CMV-seropositive. Sequences were obtained from PBMCs. CDR3 bases: TGTGCCAGCAGCTTGGCTCCCGGGTCCTACAATGAGCAGTTCTTC. It specifies CASSLAPGSYNEQFF.